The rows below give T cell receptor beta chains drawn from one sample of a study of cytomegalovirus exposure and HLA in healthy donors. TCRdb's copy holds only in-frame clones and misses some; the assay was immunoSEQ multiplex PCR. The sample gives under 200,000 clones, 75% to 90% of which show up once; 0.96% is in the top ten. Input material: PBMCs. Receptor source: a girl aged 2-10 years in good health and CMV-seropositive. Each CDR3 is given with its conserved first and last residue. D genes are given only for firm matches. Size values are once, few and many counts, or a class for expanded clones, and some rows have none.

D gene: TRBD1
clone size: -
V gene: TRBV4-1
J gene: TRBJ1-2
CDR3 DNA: TGCGCCAGCAGCCAAGAACGGTCGGACAGGGTCGCTAACTATGGCTACACCTTC
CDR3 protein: CASSQERSDRVANYGYTF

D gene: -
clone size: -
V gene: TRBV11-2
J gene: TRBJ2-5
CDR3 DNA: TGTGCCAGCACCTTTGGGGGGGAGACCCAGTACTTC
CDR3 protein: CASTFGGETQYF

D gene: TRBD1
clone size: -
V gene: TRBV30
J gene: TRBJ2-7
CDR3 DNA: TGTGCCTGGAGTTGGGACAGGGAGGACGAGCAGTACTTC
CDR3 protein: CAWSWDREDEQYF

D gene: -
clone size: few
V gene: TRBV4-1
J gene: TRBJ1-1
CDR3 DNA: TGCGCCAGCAGCTTACAGGGGAACACTGAAGCTTTCTTT
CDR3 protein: CASSLQGNTEAFF

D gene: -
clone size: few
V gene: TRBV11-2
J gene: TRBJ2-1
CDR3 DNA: TGTGCCAGCAGCTTAGAGGGAGTCGGACATGAGCAGTTCTTC
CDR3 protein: CASSLEGVGHEQFF

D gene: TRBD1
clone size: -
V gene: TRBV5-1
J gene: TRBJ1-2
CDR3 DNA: TGCGCCAGCAGGTTAACCGGGACAGAGAATGGCTACACCTTC
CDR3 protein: CASRLTGTENGYTF

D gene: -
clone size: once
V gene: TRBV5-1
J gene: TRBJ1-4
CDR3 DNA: TGCGCCAGCAGCTTGGGCCCGGCACAGGCTAATGAAAAACTGTTTTTT
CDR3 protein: CASSLGPAQANEKLFF

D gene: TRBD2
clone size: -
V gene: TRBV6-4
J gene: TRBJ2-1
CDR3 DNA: TGTGCCAGCAGTGATCAAACTAGCGGGAATGATGAGCAGTTCTTC
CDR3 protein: CASSDQTSGNDEQFF

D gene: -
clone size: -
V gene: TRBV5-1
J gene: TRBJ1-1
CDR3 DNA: TGCGCCAGCAGGAGTATTCAGGGGAACACTGAAGCTTTCTTT
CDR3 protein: CASRSIQGNTEAFF

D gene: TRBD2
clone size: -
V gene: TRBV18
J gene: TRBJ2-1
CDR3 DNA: TGTGCCAGCTCACCGAAGGGACTACCTTATGAGCAGTTCTTC
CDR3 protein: CASSPKGLPYEQFF

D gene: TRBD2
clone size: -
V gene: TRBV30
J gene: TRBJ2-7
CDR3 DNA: TGTGCCTGGAGTGCCCCCCGGACTAGCGGGAGATACGAGCAGTACTTC
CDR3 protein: CAWSAPRTSGRYEQYF

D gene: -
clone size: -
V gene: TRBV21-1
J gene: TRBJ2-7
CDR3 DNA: TGTGCCAGCAGGGCCTTTCACCTCTCCTACGAGCAGTACTTC
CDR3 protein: CASRAFHLSYEQYF

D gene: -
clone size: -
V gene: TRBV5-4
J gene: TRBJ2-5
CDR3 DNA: TGTGCCAGCAGCTTGGATAGTGAGACCCAGTACTTC
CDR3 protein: CASSLDSETQYF

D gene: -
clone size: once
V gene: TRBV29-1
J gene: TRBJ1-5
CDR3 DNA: TGCAGCGTTGGATTCAGGGGTAATCAGCCCCAGCATTTT
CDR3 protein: CSVGFRGNQPQHF

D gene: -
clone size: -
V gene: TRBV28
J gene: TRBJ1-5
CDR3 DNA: TGTGCCAGCAGTTCCCGCGGCCTCAATCAGCCCCAGCATTTT
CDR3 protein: CASSSRGLNQPQHF

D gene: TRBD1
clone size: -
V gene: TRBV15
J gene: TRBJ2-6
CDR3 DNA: TGTGCCACCAGTCCCTCCAGGGGGCCTGGGGCCAACGTCCTGACTTTC
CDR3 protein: CATSPSRGPGANVLTF

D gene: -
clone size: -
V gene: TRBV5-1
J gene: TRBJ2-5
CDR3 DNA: TGCGCCAGCAGCTGGGGCGGAGAGACCCAGTACTTC
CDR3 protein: CASSWGGETQYF

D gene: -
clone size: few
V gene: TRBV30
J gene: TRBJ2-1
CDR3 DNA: TGTGCCTGGAGTGTCACTAACAATGAGCAGTTCTTC
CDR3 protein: CAWSVTNNEQFF

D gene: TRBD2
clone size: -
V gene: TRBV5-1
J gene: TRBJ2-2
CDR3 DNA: TGCGCCAGCAGCGCCGACCCGAAACTAGCGGGAAACACCGGGGAGCTGTTTTTT
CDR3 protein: CASSADPKLAGNTGELFF

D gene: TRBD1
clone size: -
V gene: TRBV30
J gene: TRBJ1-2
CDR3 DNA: TGTGCCTGGTCGAGCAGGGGGCTGGGCGGCTACACCTTC
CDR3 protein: CAWSSRGLGGYTF

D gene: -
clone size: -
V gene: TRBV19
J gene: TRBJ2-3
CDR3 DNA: TGTGCCAGTAGTATGAGACAGACAGATACGCAGTATTTT
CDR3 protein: CASSMRQTDTQYF

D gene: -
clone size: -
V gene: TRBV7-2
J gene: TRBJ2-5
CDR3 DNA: TGTGCCAGCACCTATCAATCTTGGGAGCAGTACTTC
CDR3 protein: CASTYQSWEQYF

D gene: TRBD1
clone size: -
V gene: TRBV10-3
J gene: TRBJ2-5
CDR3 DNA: TGTGCCATTCGAAGTGACAGGGCAGGAGAGACCCAGTACTTC
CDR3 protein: CAIRSDRAGETQYF

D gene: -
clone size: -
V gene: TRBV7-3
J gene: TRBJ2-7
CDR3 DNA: TGTGCCAGCAGCCAAGTCGCAGGGTCCCCCAGTGAGCAGTACTTC
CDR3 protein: CASSQVAGSPSEQYF

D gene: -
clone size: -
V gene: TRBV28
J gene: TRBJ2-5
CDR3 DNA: TGTGCCAGCAGTTTAGGGGGCAGGGGAAGAAAAGAGACCCAGTACTTC
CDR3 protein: CASSLGGRGRKETQYF

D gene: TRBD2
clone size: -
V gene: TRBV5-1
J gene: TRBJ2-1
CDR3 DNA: TGCGCCAGCAGAGGGGGACTAGCGGGAGGGCCCGACTACAATGAGCAGTTCTTC
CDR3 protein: CASRGGLAGGPDYNEQFF

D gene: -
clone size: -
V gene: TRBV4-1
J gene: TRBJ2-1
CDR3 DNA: TGCGCCAGCAGCCCAGGGGGGACAGATGTGTTCCGGGAGCAGTTCTTC
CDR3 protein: CASSPGGTDVFREQFF

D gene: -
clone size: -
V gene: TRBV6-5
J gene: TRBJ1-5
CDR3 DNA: TGTGCCAGCAGTTACTCGAGCCGGGTCCCACAGCCCCAGCATTTT
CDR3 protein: CASSYSSRVPQPQHF

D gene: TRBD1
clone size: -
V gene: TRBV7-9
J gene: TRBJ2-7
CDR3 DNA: TGTGCCAGCAGCCAAGCCCGGGACAGGACATCTCACTACGAGCAGTACTTC
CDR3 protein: CASSQARDRTSHYEQYF

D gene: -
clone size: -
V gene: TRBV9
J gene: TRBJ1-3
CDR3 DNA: TGTGCCAGCAGCGTAGCTGGGCAGGGAACCGCGGCTGGAAACACCATATATTTT
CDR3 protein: CASSVAGQGTAAGNTIYF

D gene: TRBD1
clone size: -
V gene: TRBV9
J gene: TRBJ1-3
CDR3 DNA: TGTGCCAGCAGCAAGTCCGCCGGACAGGGGCGCGAAAGGGGTTCGGGAAACACCATATATTTT
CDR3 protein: CASSKSAGQGRERGSGNTIYF

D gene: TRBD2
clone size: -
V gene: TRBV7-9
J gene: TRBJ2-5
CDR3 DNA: TGTGCCAGCAGCTTTGCGGGGGGCCAAGAGACCCAGTACTTC
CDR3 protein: CASSFAGGQETQYF

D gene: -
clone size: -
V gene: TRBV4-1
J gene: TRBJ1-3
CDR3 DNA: TGCGCCAGCAGCCAACCGGGGAAATCTGGAAACACCATATATTTT
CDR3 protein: CASSQPGKSGNTIYF

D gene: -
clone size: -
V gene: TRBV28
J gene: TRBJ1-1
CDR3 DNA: TGTGCCAGCAGTATCCGTTGGGCCAACACTGAAGCTTTCTTT
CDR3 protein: CASSIRWANTEAFF

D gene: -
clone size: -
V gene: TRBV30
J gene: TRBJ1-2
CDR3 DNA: TGTGCCTGGAGAAGACTCCGGGGCTACACCTTC
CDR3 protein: CAWRRLRGYTF

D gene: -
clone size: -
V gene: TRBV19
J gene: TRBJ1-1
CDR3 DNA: TGTGCCAGTAGTTTTAAAGGGAGCTCGGAAGCTTTCTTT
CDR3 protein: CASSFKGSSEAFF

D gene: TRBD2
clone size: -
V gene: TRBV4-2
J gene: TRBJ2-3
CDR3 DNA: TGTGCCAGCAGCCAGGAACTAGCGGGAGGGGAAGATACGCAGTATTTT
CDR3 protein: CASSQELAGGEDTQYF

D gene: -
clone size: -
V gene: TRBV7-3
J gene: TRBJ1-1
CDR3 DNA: TGTGCCAGCAGCCAAACACAGGGTTACACTGAAGCTTTCTTT
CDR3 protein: CASSQTQGYTEAFF

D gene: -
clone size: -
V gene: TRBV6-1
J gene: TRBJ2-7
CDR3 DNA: TGTGCCGCTCGTCCCGGGGGGCGTACCTACGAGCAGTACTTC
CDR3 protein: CAARPGGRTYEQYF

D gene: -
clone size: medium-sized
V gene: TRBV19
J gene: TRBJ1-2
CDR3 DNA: TGTGCCAGTATGGGAGATAGCTACACCTTC
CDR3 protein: CASMGDSYTF

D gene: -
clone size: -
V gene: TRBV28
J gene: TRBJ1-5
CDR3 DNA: TGTGCCAGCAGTTTCCGGGGACTGAATAGCAATCAGCCCCAGCATTTT
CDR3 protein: CASSFRGLNSNQPQHF

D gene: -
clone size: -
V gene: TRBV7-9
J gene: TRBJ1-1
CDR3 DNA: TGTGCCAGCAGCCCCTACGAAGCTTTCTTT
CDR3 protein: CASSPYEAFF

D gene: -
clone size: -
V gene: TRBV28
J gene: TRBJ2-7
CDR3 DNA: TGTGCCAGCAGTTTGGATTTAAGGGGCGAGCAGTACTTC
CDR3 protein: CASSLDLRGEQYF

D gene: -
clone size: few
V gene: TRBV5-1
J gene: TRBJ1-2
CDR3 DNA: TGCGCCAGCAGCTTGGGCAGTCTTTATGGCTACACCTTC
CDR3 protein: CASSLGSLYGYTF

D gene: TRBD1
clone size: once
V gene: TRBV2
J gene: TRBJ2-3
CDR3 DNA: TGTGCCAGCAATCGACAGGGACCAGATACGCAGTATTTT
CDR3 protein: CASNRQGPDTQYF

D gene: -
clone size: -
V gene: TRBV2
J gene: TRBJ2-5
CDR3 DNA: TGTGCCAGCAGTGTTGTAGGGGGAGAGACCCAGTACTTC
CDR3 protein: CASSVVGGETQYF

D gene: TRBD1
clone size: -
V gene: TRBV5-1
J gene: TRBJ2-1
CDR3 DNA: TGCGCCAGCAGCTTGGCCACAGGGGGAAATGAGCAGTTCTTC
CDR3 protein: CASSLATGGNEQFF

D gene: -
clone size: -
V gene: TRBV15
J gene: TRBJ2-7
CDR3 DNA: TGTGCCACCAGCAGCCAGGGCGGCTACGAGCAGTACTTC
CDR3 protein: CATSSQGGYEQYF